The T cell receptor (beta chain) under discussion was sequenced for a study of Ad26.COV2.S vaccination and SARS-CoV-2 variants. Study details: Donor got 5x10^10 or 1x10^11 viral particles of Ad26.COV2.S.

The method was immunoSEQ multiplex PCR; TCRdb's version includes in-frame clones alone and lacks a portion of them. The table includes roughly 350,000 clones, around 89% detected once. Concerning this clone: The antigen is undetermined.

Findings and caveats of the study: In vaccinated individuals, spike-specific CD8+ and CD4+ T cell responses reportedly displayed substantial breadth. Measures of TCR breadth and depth may have fallen short of total T cell responses. Measurement of non-spike TCR breadth gave similar results in vaccine and placebo recipients.

Treatment in this sample: 15 to 20 received Ad26.COV2.S at low or high dose, single or two shots; 5 received placebo; per-sample allocation not given. Day 63 following the first vaccine or placebo injection was when the samples were taken. This CDR3 has 19 residues. Germline V CDR1 and CDR2: MNHEY, SMNVEV (reference sequence). Germline trimming cut 0 bases from V and 1 base from J; bases unmatched to any gene: 11. The sample here was peripheral blood, taken in a trial of Ad26.COV2.S vaccine versus placebo. This chain uses TRBV27 with TRBJ2-2; 7 bases match TRBD2. The sequence came from a person between 18 and 60 years old who received the Ad26.COV2.S COVID-19 vaccine or a placebo. The CDR3, as DNA: TGTGCCAGCAGTTTATCGATAGATAGCGCTAGCGGGAACACCGGGGAGCTGTTTTTT. Amino acids: CASSLSIDSASGNTGELFF.